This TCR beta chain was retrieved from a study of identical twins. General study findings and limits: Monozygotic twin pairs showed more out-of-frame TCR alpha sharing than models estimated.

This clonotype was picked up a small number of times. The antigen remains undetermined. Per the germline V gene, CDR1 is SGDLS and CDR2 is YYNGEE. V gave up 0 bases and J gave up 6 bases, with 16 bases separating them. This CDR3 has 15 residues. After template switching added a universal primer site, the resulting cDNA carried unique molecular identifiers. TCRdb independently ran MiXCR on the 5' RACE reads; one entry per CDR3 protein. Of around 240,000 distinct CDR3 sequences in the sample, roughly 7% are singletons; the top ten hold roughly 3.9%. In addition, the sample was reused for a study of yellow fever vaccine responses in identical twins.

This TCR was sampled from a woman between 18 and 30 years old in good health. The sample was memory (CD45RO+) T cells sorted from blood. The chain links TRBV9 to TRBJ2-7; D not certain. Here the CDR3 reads CASSVAGSSPAEQYF. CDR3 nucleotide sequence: TGTGCCAGCAGCGTAGCTGGCTCATCTCCCGCCGAGCAGTACTTC.